The text below deals with one T cell receptor beta chain. The data originate from a study of technical replicates of blood from a handful of donors. Clones were sequenced by immunoSEQ multiplex PCR, and TCRdb holds only the in-frame ones, with some missing. Counted here are 68,000 or so clones, under 98% occurring once; the ten biggest clones make up 0.25% to 0.3%. V was cut by 6 bases and J by 0 bases, with 12 bases left in between. This CDR3 is built from 14 residues. Germline values: CDR1 SQVTM, CDR2 ANQGSEA. This rearrangement joins TRBV29-1 to TRBJ1-3; no clear D. The source is a human donor in good health. The sample comprised T cells isolated from PBMCs. CDR3 protein: CSVKGAISGNTIYF. The CDR3 bases are TGCAGCGTAAAGGGAGCTATCTCTGGAAACACCATATATTTT.